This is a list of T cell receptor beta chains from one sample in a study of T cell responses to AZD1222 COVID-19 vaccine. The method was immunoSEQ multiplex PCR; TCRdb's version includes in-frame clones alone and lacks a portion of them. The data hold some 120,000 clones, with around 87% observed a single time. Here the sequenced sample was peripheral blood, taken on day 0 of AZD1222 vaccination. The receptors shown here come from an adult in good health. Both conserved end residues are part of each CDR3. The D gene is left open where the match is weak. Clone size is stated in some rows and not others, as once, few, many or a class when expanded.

CDR3 DNA: TGTGCCAGCAGTTACCGACGTGCTAGCACAGATACGCAGTATTTT
CDR3 protein: CASSYRRASTDTQYF
V gene: TRBV6-5
J gene: TRBJ2-3
D gene: NA
clone size: NA

CDR3 DNA: TGTGCCAGCAGCCAAGATCCCGGGACAGGGCAAGAGACCCAGTACTTC
CDR3 protein: CASSQDPGTGQETQYF
V gene: TRBV4-2
J gene: TRBJ2-5
D gene: TRBD1
clone size: NA

CDR3 DNA: TGTGCCAGCAGCTCCACGGCAGCTTCGTGGGAGACCCAGTACTTC
CDR3 protein: CASSSTAASWETQYF
V gene: TRBV5-6
J gene: TRBJ2-5
D gene: NA
clone size: NA

CDR3 DNA: TGCGCCAGCAGCCAAGAAGGAGAAGATAATGAAAAACTGTTTTTT
CDR3 protein: CASSQEGEDNEKLFF
V gene: TRBV4-3
J gene: TRBJ1-4
D gene: NA
clone size: NA

CDR3 DNA: TGTGCCAGCAGCCAACAGCAGGGGGTATTGAACACTGAAGCTTTCTTT
CDR3 protein: CASSQQQGVLNTEAFF
V gene: TRBV28
J gene: TRBJ1-1
D gene: TRBD1
clone size: NA

CDR3 DNA: TGTGCCAGCAGCCCCCGGGACAGGGGAAACACCATATATTTT
CDR3 protein: CASSPRDRGNTIYF
V gene: TRBV3-1/TRBV3-2
J gene: TRBJ1-3
D gene: TRBD1
clone size: NA

CDR3 DNA: TGTGCCAGCTCAGCGCTTCTTGCCAGAGTGGATGAGCAGTTCTTC
CDR3 protein: CASSALLARVDEQFF
V gene: TRBV18
J gene: TRBJ2-1
D gene: NA
clone size: NA

CDR3 DNA: TGCGCCAGCAGCCTCAGGATGGGGAGACAGGGTGATTCACCCCTCCACTTT
CDR3 protein: CASSLRMGRQGDSPLHF
V gene: TRBV5-1
J gene: TRBJ1-6
D gene: TRBD1
clone size: NA

CDR3 DNA: TGTGCCTGGAGTGAAAGGGGGCTTTTCAATCAGCCCCAGCATTTT
CDR3 protein: CAWSERGLFNQPQHF
V gene: TRBV30
J gene: TRBJ1-5
D gene: TRBD1
clone size: NA

CDR3 DNA: TGCGCCAGCAGCTTAGGACAGCCGGAGACCCAGTACTTC
CDR3 protein: CASSLGQPETQYF
V gene: TRBV5-1
J gene: TRBJ2-5
D gene: NA
clone size: NA

CDR3 DNA: TGTGCCAGCAGCCAATTTGGAGGTCTAGCGGGGATCGGGGAGCTGTTTTTT
CDR3 protein: CASSQFGGLAGIGELFF
V gene: TRBV3-1/TRBV3-2
J gene: TRBJ2-2
D gene: TRBD2
clone size: NA

CDR3 DNA: TGCAGCGTTGAATTGGGGGGGGGCCCCCAAGAGACCCAGTACTTC
CDR3 protein: CSVELGGGPQETQYF
V gene: TRBV29-1
J gene: TRBJ2-5
D gene: NA
clone size: NA

CDR3 DNA: TGTGCCAGCAGTTACGCTAGCGGGGGGGCCAGCGGTGAGCAGTTCTTC
CDR3 protein: CASSYASGGASGEQFF
V gene: TRBV4-2
J gene: TRBJ2-1
D gene: TRBD2
clone size: NA

CDR3 DNA: TGTGCCAGCACCGCGGGGTTGGACACCGGGGAGCTGTTTTTT
CDR3 protein: CASTAGLDTGELFF
V gene: TRBV2
J gene: TRBJ2-2
D gene: NA
clone size: NA

CDR3 DNA: TGTGCCAGTAGTAGTACAGGGAGCTCCTACGAGCAGTACTTC
CDR3 protein: CASSSTGSSYEQYF
V gene: TRBV19
J gene: TRBJ2-7
D gene: NA
clone size: NA

CDR3 DNA: TGTGCCAGCAGTCGGACAGGCCGAGGTGTCGAGCAGTACTTC
CDR3 protein: CASSRTGRGVEQYF
V gene: TRBV6-2/TRBV6-3
J gene: TRBJ2-7
D gene: TRBD1
clone size: NA

CDR3 DNA: TGTGCCTGGAGTGTCACGCCTTTTGCGGGAACTGAAGCTTTCTTT
CDR3 protein: CAWSVTPFAGTEAFF
V gene: TRBV30
J gene: TRBJ1-1
D gene: NA
clone size: NA

CDR3 DNA: TGTGCCACCGTGGGTAACGAGCAGTACTTC
CDR3 protein: CATVGNEQYF
V gene: TRBV28
J gene: TRBJ2-7
D gene: NA
clone size: NA

CDR3 DNA: TGCGCCAGCAGCCACCGGACAGCGGGGGAAAAACTGTTTTTT
CDR3 protein: CASSHRTAGEKLFF
V gene: TRBV4-1
J gene: TRBJ1-4
D gene: NA
clone size: NA

CDR3 DNA: TGTGCCATCACTTCCGACAGGGGTCATGAAGCTTTCTTT
CDR3 protein: CAITSDRGHEAFF
V gene: TRBV10-3
J gene: TRBJ1-1
D gene: TRBD1
clone size: NA

CDR3 DNA: TGTGCCAGCAGCTTGTTTGGGACGGTACAAGAGACCCAGTACTTC
CDR3 protein: CASSLFGTVQETQYF
V gene: TRBV7-9
J gene: TRBJ2-5
D gene: NA
clone size: NA

CDR3 DNA: TGTGCCAGCAGTTTGAGGAGGGGATCACCTGATGGCTACACCTTC
CDR3 protein: CASSLRRGSPDGYTF
V gene: TRBV27
J gene: TRBJ1-2
D gene: NA
clone size: few

CDR3 DNA: TGCGCCAGCAGCTTTGACAAATCCTACAATGAGCAGTTCTTC
CDR3 protein: CASSFDKSYNEQFF
V gene: TRBV5-1
J gene: TRBJ2-1
D gene: NA
clone size: once

CDR3 DNA: TGTGCCAGCAGCTTGCCGGAGACTTCTCCCTACGAGCAGTACTTC
CDR3 protein: CASSLPETSPYEQYF
V gene: TRBV5-6
J gene: TRBJ2-7
D gene: NA
clone size: NA

CDR3 DNA: TGTGCCAGCAGCTTAGGGGACAGGGCAACCTATAATTCACCCCTCCACTTT
CDR3 protein: CASSLGDRATYNSPLHF
V gene: TRBV7-2
J gene: TRBJ1-6
D gene: TRBD1
clone size: NA

CDR3 DNA: TGTGCCAGCAGCGTAGATGGAGCCAACCTGTTTTTT
CDR3 protein: CASSVDGANLFF
V gene: TRBV9
J gene: TRBJ1-4
D gene: NA
clone size: NA

CDR3 DNA: TGTGCCAGTAGATTACAGGGGAAAGAGACCCAGTACTTC
CDR3 protein: CASRLQGKETQYF
V gene: TRBV19
J gene: TRBJ2-5
D gene: TRBD1
clone size: NA

CDR3 DNA: TGTGCCAGTAGTATTCCGACAGGGAGTGGAAACACCATATATTTT
CDR3 protein: CASSIPTGSGNTIYF
V gene: TRBV19
J gene: TRBJ1-3
D gene: TRBD1
clone size: NA

CDR3 DNA: TGTGCCAGCTCCCCGAGCGGGGTCAACTATGGCTACACCTTC
CDR3 protein: CASSPSGVNYGYTF
V gene: TRBV7-9
J gene: TRBJ1-2
D gene: NA
clone size: NA

CDR3 DNA: TGTGCCAGCAGCAAGCAGGGTGGTGGTGAAAAACTGTTTTTT
CDR3 protein: CASSKQGGGEKLFF
V gene: TRBV7-2
J gene: TRBJ1-4
D gene: NA
clone size: few

CDR3 DNA: TGTGCCAGCAGCCCGGGATATGGCTACACCTTC
CDR3 protein: CASSPGYGYTF
V gene: TRBV3-1/TRBV3-2
J gene: TRBJ1-2
D gene: NA
clone size: NA

CDR3 DNA: TGTGCCAGCTCACTGACAGGAACCTACGAGCAGTACTTC
CDR3 protein: CASSLTGTYEQYF
V gene: TRBV18
J gene: TRBJ2-7
D gene: NA
clone size: NA

CDR3 DNA: TGCGCCAGCAGCTTGCCCCTGATGGAGGAGCAGTTCTTC
CDR3 protein: CASSLPLMEEQFF
V gene: TRBV5-1
J gene: TRBJ2-1
D gene: NA
clone size: NA

CDR3 DNA: TGTGCCAGCAGTTTGGGACAGGGGGGCTATGGCTACACCTTC
CDR3 protein: CASSLGQGGYGYTF
V gene: TRBV28
J gene: TRBJ1-2
D gene: TRBD1
clone size: NA

CDR3 DNA: TGTGCCAGCAGTCGAGGGACTACTGGGGCCAACGTCCTGACTTTC
CDR3 protein: CASSRGTTGANVLTF
V gene: TRBV28
J gene: TRBJ2-6
D gene: TRBD2
clone size: NA

CDR3 DNA: TGCAGCGTTGAGGGGGGACTAGCGGGTCTAGAAGATACGCAGTATTTT
CDR3 protein: CSVEGGLAGLEDTQYF
V gene: TRBV29-1
J gene: TRBJ2-3
D gene: TRBD2
clone size: NA

CDR3 DNA: TGCAGTGCAAGTGGGCCGACCAGTGAGCAGTTCTTC
CDR3 protein: CSASGPTSEQFF
V gene: TRBV20-1
J gene: TRBJ2-1
D gene: NA
clone size: NA

CDR3 DNA: TGTGCCAGCAGTTTCAAGGGTAGGCCGAGGAACACTGAAGCTTTCTTT
CDR3 protein: CASSFKGRPRNTEAFF
V gene: TRBV28
J gene: TRBJ1-1
D gene: NA
clone size: NA

CDR3 DNA: TGTGCCAGCAGTTTATCGACAGTGAACACTGAAGCTTTCTTT
CDR3 protein: CASSLSTVNTEAFF
V gene: TRBV28
J gene: TRBJ1-1
D gene: NA
clone size: NA

CDR3 DNA: TGTGCCATCACCAGAGACAGGGAGGACACTGAAGCTTTCTTT
CDR3 protein: CAITRDREDTEAFF
V gene: TRBV10-3
J gene: TRBJ1-1
D gene: TRBD1
clone size: NA

CDR3 DNA: TGCGCCAGCAGCCCTGGGGACGGTGTAGATGAGCAGTTCTTC
CDR3 protein: CASSPGDGVDEQFF
V gene: TRBV5-1
J gene: TRBJ2-1
D gene: NA
clone size: NA

CDR3 DNA: TGTGCCAGTAGTAGTATGGAGGGAGACTATGGCTACACCTTC
CDR3 protein: CASSSMEGDYGYTF
V gene: TRBV19
J gene: TRBJ1-2
D gene: NA
clone size: NA

CDR3 DNA: TGTGCCAGCTCACCGGGGCAGTTGGGGTACAATGAGCAGTTCTTC
CDR3 protein: CASSPGQLGYNEQFF
V gene: TRBV18
J gene: TRBJ2-1
D gene: NA
clone size: NA

CDR3 DNA: TGTGCCAGCAGCTCACAGGCTACTAATGAAAAACTGTTTTTT
CDR3 protein: CASSSQATNEKLFF
V gene: TRBV7-9
J gene: TRBJ1-4
D gene: NA
clone size: NA

CDR3 DNA: TGTGCCTGGAGTGTATATAATAGGAGGAACACTGAAGCTTTCTTT
CDR3 protein: CAWSVYNRRNTEAFF
V gene: TRBV30
J gene: TRBJ1-1
D gene: NA
clone size: NA